The 17 T cell receptor beta chains below were found in one sample sequenced in a study of identical twins. One entry per CDR3 protein results from TCRdb running MiXCR on the 5' RACE reads. Of about 430,000 distinct CDR3 sequences in the sample, about 18% were seen once. The sample taken for sequencing was naive T cells sorted from blood. These TCRs come from a man aged 50 to 59 in good health.

This clonotype appeared many times. This chain connects TRBV6-5 to TRBJ2-2, with D possibly called TRBD1 or TRBD2 (5 bases each). Germline V lookup: CDR1 MNHEY, CDR2 SVGAGI. This CDR3 spans 15 amino acids. V was cut by 0 bases and J by 5 bases, with 10 bases left in between. The CDR3 sequence: CASSYSRGATGELFF. The CDR3 nucleotides read TGTGCCAGCAGTTACTCGAGAGGGGCTACCGGGGAGCTGTTTTTT.

This chain links TRBV20-1 with TRBJ2-5; maybe TRBD2 (5 bases). CDR1 and CDR2 from the germline V gene are DFQATT and SNEGSKA (reference sequence). This CDR3 contains 14 residues. V was cut by 3 bases and J by 4 bases, with 15 bases left in between. The CDR3 loop is CSASRGVGGETQYF. The CDR3 nucleotides read TGCAGTGCTAGTCGGGGAGTTGGTGGAGAGACCCAGTACTTC.

The chain has TRBV12-3 or TRBV12-4 and TRBJ1-1, with a weak D call TRBD1 (6 bases). Trimming left V 3 bases short and J 4 bases short, with 15 bases between. The CDR3 runs 15 residues. Here the CDR3 reads CASSLGTGMSTEAFF. In DNA form, the CDR3 reads TGTGCCAGCAGTTTGGGAACAGGGATGAGCACTGAAGCTTTCTTT.

The V and J genes are TRBV4-2 and TRBJ2-7, with 13 positions matching TRBD2. The CDR3 is made up of 16 amino acids. The trim removed 4 bases at V and 5 bases at J, leaving 8 bases unmatched. The germline V gene encodes CDR1 LGHNA and CDR2 YNFKEQ. CDR3 sequence: CASSPQLAGGPHEQYF. DNA of the CDR3: TGTGCCAGCAGCCCACAACTAGCGGGAGGGCCCCACGAGCAGTACTTC.

The chain carries TRBV10-3 and TRBJ2-7, with D unclear. Germline V gene sequence: CDR1 ENHRY, CDR2 SYGVKD. With 7 bases removed from V and 1 base from J, the gap between germline ends came to 17 bases. The CDR3 has 15 amino acids. The CDR3 DNA follows: TGTGCCATCAAGAAACTTTCGGACGGGTCCTACGAGCAGTACTTC. This codes for CAIKKLSDGSYEQYF.

This clonotype was picked up a small number of times. CDR3 DNA: TGTGCCATCAGTGGGACTAGCGGGAATTCCTACAATGAGCAGTTCTTC. This gives the protein CAISGTSGNSYNEQFF. The chain carries TRBV10-3 and TRBJ2-1; 12 nucleotides agree with TRBD2. The V gene's germline CDR1 is ENHRY and CDR2 SYGVKD. V lost 4 bases and J lost 1; bases outside the gene matches: 2. CDR3 length: 16 amino acids.

This clonotype was seen more than once but under ten times. The rearrangement joins TRBV4-3 to TRBJ2-2, with TRBD2 matching 10 bases. V lost 0 bases to trimming and J lost 3 bases; unmatched junction nucleotides: 1. The CDR3 sequence is 16 residues long. The germline CDR1 and CDR2 sequences are LGHNA and YSLEER. CDR3 protein: CASSQEAGGYTGELFF. CDR3 sequence (DNA): TGCGCCAGCAGCCAAGAAGCGGGGGGGTACACCGGGGAGCTGTTTTTT.

The V and J genes are TRBV7-2 and TRBJ2-5; D gene ambiguous. Germline CDR1 SGHTA, CDR2 FQGNSA. Trimming shortened V by 5 bases and J by 1 base, and 14 bases separated the two germline ends. CDR3 size: 15 residues. CDR3 sequence (DNA): TGTGCCAGCAGCCTTAGACCGGGCAGCCAAGAGACCCAGTACTTC. Translated: CASSLRPGSQETQYF.

This clonotype was found many times. The V gene is TRBV20-1, the J gene TRBJ2-1; 15 nucleotides align to TRBD2. The CDR3 consists of 12 residues. Germline V gene sequence: CDR1 DFQATT, CDR2 SNEGSKA (reference sequence). The CDR3 here is CRGLAGGSEQFF. Written as DNA, the CDR3 is TGCAGGGGACTAGCGGGAGGAAGCGAGCAGTTCTTC.

In its sample, this clonotype was seen many times. The rearrangement joins TRBV7-2 to TRBJ2-3, with unresolved D. V was pared by 1 base and J by 1 base, with 12 bases between. The CDR3 has 16 residues. Germline V lookup: CDR1 SGHTA, CDR2 FQGNSA. The CDR3 sequence: CASSLGVQPGTDTQYF. The CDR3 coding sequence is TGTGCCAGCAGCTTAGGTGTACAGCCCGGCACAGATACGCAGTATTTT.

This clonotype has only a few counts. The chain has TRBV28 and TRBJ2-7; D is possibly TRBD1 (6 bases). This CDR3 region has 15 residues. Germline V CDR1 and CDR2: MDHEN, SYDVKM. Trimming pared 3 bases from V and 7 bases from J, leaving 19 bases between. The CDR3 DNA follows: TGTGCCAGCAGTTTCTCGACAGGCCTCCTGGGAGAGCAGTACTTC. Translated: CASSFSTGLLGEQYF.

About this clonotype itself: A read error may explain this, as a much larger clone is one base away. Because the CDR3 is missing its conserved closing phenylalanine or tryptophan, this is likely a read error. The V call is TRBV9, the J call TRBJ2-1; D unresolved. The CDR3 is made up of 11 amino acids. In germline, CDR1 is SGDLS, CDR2 YYNGEE. V lost 4 bases to trimming and J lost 5 bases, with 4 bases between them. Here the CDR3 DNA reads TGTGCCAGCAGCTCGGACAATGAGCAGTTCGTC. It codes for CASSSDNEQFV.

The chain recombines TRBV20-1 with TRBJ2-1, with D perhaps TRBD1 (8 bases). V was clipped by 6 bases and J by 6 bases, with 18 bases between them. The length of the CDR3 is 14 residues. Germline-derived CDR1 and CDR2 are DFQATT and SNEGSKA (reference sequence). The CDR3 region is CSAPDRGGGNEQFF. As DNA, the CDR3 is TGCAGTGCCCCTGACAGGGGAGGGGGCAATGAGCAGTTCTTC.

The chain joins TRBV2 to TRBJ1-5; D not certain. The ends were cut back, 7 bases at V and 6 bases at J, with 22 bases in the middle. The CDR3 is made up of 16 amino acids. From germline, CDR1 is SNHLY and CDR2 FYNNEI. The CDR3 region is CASTVIPDGRVQPQHF. As DNA, the CDR3 is TGTGCCAGCACTGTTATCCCGGACGGGAGGGTTCAGCCCCAGCATTTT.

This clonotype was picked up many times. This chain uses TRBV5-1 with TRBJ2-2, with a tentative D call TRBD1 (5 bases). V was cut by 3 bases and J by 3 bases, with 9 bases left in between. CDR1 SGHRS and CDR2 YFSETQ come from the germline V gene. CDR3 length: 14 residues. The CDR3 bases are TGCGCCAGCAGCTCGACAGTGTACACCGGGGAGCTGTTTTTT. Protein product: CASSSTVYTGELFF.

This clonotype was counted only a few times. The V call is TRBV29-1, the J call TRBJ2-7, with D tentatively TRBD1 or TRBD2 (5 bases each). The CDR3 contains 14 residues. The germline V and J ends were trimmed by 2 bases and 6 bases, with 17 bases remaining between them. Germline values: CDR1 SQVTM, CDR2 ANQGSEA. CDR3 amino acids: CSVEYPLRDREQYF. The CDR3 nucleotides are TGCAGCGTTGAATACCCACTTCGGGACCGCGAGCAGTACTTC.

This sequence joins TRBV11-1 and TRBJ1-2, with 8 nucleotides matching TRBD1. V was clipped by 3 bases and J by 7 bases; unmatched bases: 28. The germline V gene encodes CDR1 SGHAT and CDR2 FQDESV (reference sequence). The CDR3 is 21 amino acids. The CDR3, as DNA: TGTGCCAGCAGCTTTGTAAGGTTGACCATAGGTTCCTTGGGACAGGTGGCTGGCTACACCTTC. This codes for CASSFVRLTIGSLGQVAGYTF.